This T cell receptor (beta chain) was retrieved from a study of CD8 T cells in ankylosing spondylitis. MiXCR, run by TCRdb on the 5' RACE reads, gives a single entry per CDR3 protein. The sample contains 800,000 to 900,000 distinct CDR3 sequences, about an eighth of which appear only once. This clonotype has more than one count but fewer than ten. The antigen is not known. Notes on the study in general: Made up of about eight highly homologous variants, a TCR beta motif appeared characteristic of ankylosing spondylitis blood.

The CDR3 totals 16 residues. V shed 1 base and J 4 bases; nucleotides not matched to a gene: 8. Germline V gene data show CDR1 as DFQATT and CDR2 as SNEGSKA (reference sequence). Material for sequencing was blood, either unsorted or a sorted T cell fraction (not recorded which). This receptor was taken from a male donor with ankylosing spondylitis. V and J are TRBV20-1 and TRBJ1-4, with 8 nucleotides matching TRBD1. This CDR3 is CSARGGQGYYNEKLFF. CDR3 nucleotide sequence: TGCAGTGCTAGAGGCGGACAGGGTTATTATAATGAAAAACTGTTTTTT.